The 23 T cell receptor beta chains below all came from one sample that was sequenced in a study of T cells in Graves' hyperthyroidism and ophthalmopathy. The TCR beta CDR3 regions underwent amplification using RNA transcripts as the source. The HTBI primer set drove a first-round RT-PCR of the TCR CDR3. TCRdb ran MiXCR on the multiplex PCR reads and lists one entry per CDR3 protein. The sample yields fewer than 450,000 distinct CDR3 sequences, around a sixth seen once. Sequencing was done on a sample of blood. The receptors were gathered from a young man with Graves' ophthalmopathy.

This clonotype was counted ten times or more. The chain recombines TRBV2 with TRBJ2-7, with TRBD2 as a possible D gene (5 bases). V lost 6 bases to trimming and J lost 4 bases, with 22 bases between them. Per the germline V gene, CDR1 is SNHLY and CDR2 is FYNNEI. The length of the CDR3 is 16 residues. The CDR3 here is CASSDDTGLAQYEQYF. CDR3 DNA: TGTGCCAGCAGCGATGACACGGGCCTAGCTCAATACGAGCAGTACTTC.

The chain carries TRBV14 and TRBJ2-3; 12 bases map to TRBD2. The CDR3 sequence is 21 residues long. The V segment lost 1 base and the J segment 7 bases; nucleotides outside the gene matches: 21. Germline V gene sequence: CDR1 SGHDN, CDR2 FVKESK. CDR3 loop: CASSQGNRGRLAGAFENTQYF. DNA of the CDR3: TGTGCCAGCAGCCAAGGGAACAGGGGGCGACTAGCGGGGGCCTTCGAAAATACGCAGTATTTT.

A word on this clonotype: Possible read error: a much larger clone is one base away. The chain recombines TRBV11-2 with TRBJ2-7; D unclear. V gave up 2 bases and J gave up 4 bases, with 15 bases separating them. CDR3 length: 15 residues. Germline CDR1 and CDR2: SGHAT and FQNNGV. CDR3 coding DNA: TGTGCCAGCAGCTTATCCTTTGGCAGGCATTACGAGCAGTACTTC. Translated: CASSLSFGRHYEQYF.

The chain has TRBV3-1 and TRBJ2-7; D call uncertain. Trimming cost V 2 bases and J 6 bases, with 8 bases left between them. The CDR3 contains 12 residues. The germline gives CDR1 LGHDT, CDR2 YNNKEL (reference sequence). CDR3 region: CASSQLGSEQYF. In DNA, the CDR3 is TGTGCCAGCAGCCAACTTGGGTCCGAGCAGTACTTC.

V is TRBV19 and J is TRBJ1-2; 7 bases are shared with TRBD1. This CDR3 comprises 16 residues. With V trimmed by 3 bases and J by 0 bases, 7 bases remained unmatched. From germline, CDR1 is LNHDA and CDR2 SQIVND (reference sequence). CDR3 residues: CASSILRDSPNYGYTF. The CDR3 DNA sequence: TGTGCCAGTAGTATCCTCCGGGACAGCCCTAACTATGGCTACACCTTC.

This clonotype appeared many times. This chain joins TRBV15 and TRBJ1-1; no clear D gene. The CDR3 length is 15 residues. V was trimmed by 0 bases and J by 1 base, leaving 9 bases between them. Per the germline V gene, CDR1 is LNHNV and CDR2 is YYDKDF (reference sequence). CDR3 in DNA: TGTGCCACCAGCAGAGATCTGGGAGCGAACACTGAAGCTTTCTTT. Its protein is CATSRDLGANTEAFF.

The J gene is TRBJ2-2, the V gene TRBV4-2; D uncertain. The CDR3 totals 13 residues. Germline V gives CDR1 LGHNA, CDR2 YNFKEQ. V lost 0 bases and J lost 7, with 6 bases in between. This CDR3 reads CASSQENNGELFF. The CDR3 region has the DNA TGTGCCAGCAGCCAAGAGAATAACGGGGAGCTGTTTTTT.

This chain joins TRBV19 and TRBJ2-3, with D possibly being TRBD1 (5 bases). Germline CDR1 LNHDA, CDR2 SQIVND (reference sequence). V lost 3 bases and J 6 bases, leaving 19 bases between the germline ends. This CDR3 comprises 16 residues. CDR3 coding DNA: TGTGCCAGTAGTATGGTGGGGCAGCGCCTCGGGGATACGCAGTATTTT. Translation: CASSMVGQRLGDTQYF.

This clonotype showed up just a few times. V is TRBV24-1 and J is TRBJ1-5; no reliable D call. Trimming removed 10 bases from V and 2 bases from J, with 14 bases in between. This CDR3 has 14 amino acids. Germline V gene data show CDR1 as KGHDR and CDR2 as SFDVKD. The CDR3: CATSPDGGNQPQHF. In nucleotides, the CDR3 is TGTGCCACAAGCCCTGACGGGGGCAATCAGCCCCAGCATTTT.

The rearrangement joins TRBV3-1 to TRBJ1-6; a weak D match, TRBD1 (5 bases). The CDR3 sequence is 15 residues long. Germline CDR1 reads LGHDT; CDR2 reads YNNKEL (reference sequence). V shed 4 bases and J shed 5 bases, with 12 bases lying between them. The CDR3 bases are TGTGCCAGCAGCCCGGCGGGGCACAATAATTCACCCCTCCACTTT. It encodes CASSPAGHNNSPLHF. Drawing the rest from reference TRBV3-1 and TRBJ1-6, the complete variable domain is DTAVSQTPKYLVTQMGNDKSIKCEQNLGHDTMYWYKQDSKKFLKIMFSYNNKELIINETVPNRFSPKSPDKAHLNLHINSLELGDSAVYFCASSPAGHNNSPLHFGNGTRLTVT.

This clonotype has a count of ten or more. CDR3 loop: CASSENYPSETQYF. The CDR3 DNA is TGTGCCAGCAGTGAAAACTACCCCAGCGAGACCCAGTACTTC. The chain has TRBV2 and TRBJ2-5; D is ambiguous. Trimming removed 2 bases at V and 5 bases at J, with 12 bases between. The CDR3 totals 14 residues. CDR1 and CDR2 from the germline V gene are SNHLY and FYNNEI.

This clonotype has a handful of counts. V usage is TRBV6-1 and J usage is TRBJ2-5; possibly TRBD1 for D (6 bases). Per the germline V gene, CDR1 is MNHNS and CDR2 is SASEGT. V gave up 8 bases and J gave up 2 bases, with 15 bases separating them. The CDR3 runs to 14 residues. In DNA form, the CDR3 reads TGTGCCAGCTACGAGGGGGAGCCTCAAGAGACCCAGTACTTC. Residues: CASYEGEPQETQYF.

The gene calls are TRBV10-3 and TRBJ1-5; 9 bases are a match to TRBD1. From germline, CDR1 is ENHRY and CDR2 SYGVKD. The CDR3 loop spans 15 amino acids. Losses at the gene ends were 10 bases for V and 1 base for J; bases not matched to a gene: 8. The CDR3 loop reads CASFPGQGSNQPQHF. The DNA of the CDR3 is TGTGCCAGCTTCCCGGGACAGGGAAGCAATCAGCCCCAGCATTTT.

This clonotype was observed a handful of times. This rearrangement joins TRBV11-2 to TRBJ1-5; tentatively, D is TRBD1 (5 bases). This CDR3 region has 13 residues. Looked up from germline, CDR1 is SGHAT and CDR2 is FQNNGV. Trimming shortened V by 4 bases and J by 4 bases, and 8 bases separated the two germline ends. The CDR3 DNA reads TGTGCCAGCAGCTGGGAGGGGAATCAGCCCCAGCATTTT. Its protein product is CASSWEGNQPQHF.

The V call is TRBV5-1, the J call TRBJ2-3; 9 bases are a match to TRBD2. Trimming at V came to 5 bases and at J to 1 base, leaving 8 bases not matched to a gene. Per germline, CDR1 SGHRS and CDR2 YFSETQ. This CDR3 has 16 residues. For the CDR3, the DNA is TGCGCCAGCAGAATGCAAGCGGGGGGCGGCACAGATACGCAGTATTTT. This codes for CASRMQAGGGTDTQYF.

This clonotype was observed at least ten times. The rearrangement links TRBV28 to TRBJ2-5, with 8 bases identical to TRBD2. CDR3 length equals 14 residues. Trimming cost V 6 bases and J 4 bases; bases outside gene matches: 7. Germline V lookup: CDR1 MDHEN, CDR2 SYDVKM. This chain's CDR3 is CASSPRGGRETQYF. Here the CDR3 DNA reads TGTGCCAGCAGCCCTCGCGGGGGGCGAGAGACCCAGTACTTC.

This clonotype was seen many times. The J gene is TRBJ1-3, the V gene TRBV12-3 or TRBV12-4; the D is unclear. This CDR3 comprises 14 residues. V lost 2 bases and J lost 3, with 8 bases in between. Here the CDR3 DNA reads TGTGCCAGCAGTTTATGGGCGAGTGGAAACACCATATATTTT. Translation: CASSLWASGNTIYF.

This clonotype has at least ten counts. The chain links TRBV20-1 to TRBJ2-5, with D uncertain. This CDR3 has 14 amino acids. The germline gives CDR1 DFQATT, CDR2 SNEGSKA (reference sequence). The ends were cut back, 0 bases at V and 1 base at J, with 9 bases in the middle. CDR3 nucleotides: TGCAGTGCTAGAGATGGAACTACCCAAGAGACCCAGTACTTC. Translating gives CSARDGTTQETQYF.

The chain carries TRBV5-4 and TRBJ2-3, with D possibly called TRBD1 or TRBD2 (6 bases each). The CDR3 covers 15 residues. Looked up from germline, CDR1 is SGHNT and CDR2 is YYREEE (reference sequence). The V end lost 1 base, the J end lost 4 bases, and 13 bases lay between the germline ends. The CDR3 loop reads CASSLWAGEADTQYF. The CDR3 DNA is TGTGCCAGCAGCTTGTGGGCAGGGGAGGCAGATACGCAGTATTTT.

This clonotype was counted many times. The chain links TRBV11-2 to TRBJ1-2, with TRBD1 as a possible D gene (6 bases). The ends were cut back, 4 bases at V and 0 bases at J, with 12 bases in the middle. This CDR3 is built from 15 residues. Germline lookup yields CDR1 SGHAT and CDR2 FQNNGV. In DNA form, the CDR3 reads TGTGCCAGCAGCTCTACAGGGCTTTCTAACTATGGCTACACCTTC. Translated, it gives CASSSTGLSNYGYTF.

This clonotype was counted between two and nine times. The chain uses TRBV15 and TRBJ2-2, with a tentative D call TRBD1 (5 bases). Germline-derived CDR1 and CDR2 are LNHNV and YYDKDF (reference sequence). The CDR3 is made up of 14 amino acids. Trimming left V 0 bases short and J 6 bases short, with 8 bases between. The CDR3 DNA is TGTGCCACCAGCAGAGATGTAGGGGCCGGGGAGCTGTTTTTT. Protein sequence: CATSRDVGAGELFF.

The chain has TRBV6-5 and TRBJ2-7, with 9 bases fitting TRBD2. CDR3 length equals 19 residues. From germline, CDR1 is MNHEY and CDR2 SVGAGI. V lost 0 bases to trimming and J lost 4 bases; unmatched junction nucleotides: 16. The CDR3 region is CASSYSMAGGIPDGYEQYF. In DNA form, the CDR3 reads TGTGCCAGCAGTTACTCGATGGCGGGGGGGATTCCTGATGGTTACGAGCAGTACTTC.

This clonotype was seen ten or more times. The chain recombines TRBV11-2 with TRBJ2-7, with 7 bases matching TRBD2. The V and J ends lost 5 bases and 6 bases, in that order; junction bases with no gene match: 10. The CDR3 runs 14 residues. Germline V lookup: CDR1 SGHAT, CDR2 FQNNGV. CDR3: CASSGGGGFSEQYF. The CDR3 nucleotides are TGTGCCAGCAGCGGGGGGGGAGGGTTCTCCGAGCAGTACTTC.